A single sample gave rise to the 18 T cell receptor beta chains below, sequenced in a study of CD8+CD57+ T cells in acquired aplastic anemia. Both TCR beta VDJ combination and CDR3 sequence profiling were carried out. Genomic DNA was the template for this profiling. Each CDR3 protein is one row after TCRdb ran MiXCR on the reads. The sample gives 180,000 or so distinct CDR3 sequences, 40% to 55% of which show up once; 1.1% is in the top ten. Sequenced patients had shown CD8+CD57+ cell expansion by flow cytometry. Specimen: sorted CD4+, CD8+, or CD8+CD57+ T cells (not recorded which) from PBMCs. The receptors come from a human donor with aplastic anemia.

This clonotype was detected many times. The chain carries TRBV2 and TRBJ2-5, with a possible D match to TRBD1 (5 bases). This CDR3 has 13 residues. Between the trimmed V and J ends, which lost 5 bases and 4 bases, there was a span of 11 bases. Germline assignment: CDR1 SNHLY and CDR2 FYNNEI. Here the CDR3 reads CASSKGERETQYF. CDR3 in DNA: TGTGCCAGCAGTAAAGGGGAAAGAGAGACCCAGTACTTC.

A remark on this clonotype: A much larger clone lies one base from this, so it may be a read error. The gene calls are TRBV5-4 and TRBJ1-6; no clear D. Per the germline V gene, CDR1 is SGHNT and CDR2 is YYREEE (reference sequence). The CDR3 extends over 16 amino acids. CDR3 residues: CASSLGASSYNSPLRF. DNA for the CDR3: TGTGCCAGCAGCTTGGGGGCCAGCTCCTATAATTCACCCCTCCGCTTT. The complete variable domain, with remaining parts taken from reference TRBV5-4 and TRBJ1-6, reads ETGVTQSPTHLIKTRGQQVTLRCSSQSGHNTVSWYQQALGQGPQFIFQYYREEENGRGNFPPRFSGLQFPNYSSELNVNALELDDSALYLCASSLGASSYNSPLRFGNGTRLTVT.

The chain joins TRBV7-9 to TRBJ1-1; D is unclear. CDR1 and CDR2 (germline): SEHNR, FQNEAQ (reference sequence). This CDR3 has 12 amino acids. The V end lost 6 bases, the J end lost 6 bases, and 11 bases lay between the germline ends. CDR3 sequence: CASSFQTSEAFF. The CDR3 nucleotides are TGTGCCAGCAGTTTCCAGACATCTGAAGCTTTCTTT.

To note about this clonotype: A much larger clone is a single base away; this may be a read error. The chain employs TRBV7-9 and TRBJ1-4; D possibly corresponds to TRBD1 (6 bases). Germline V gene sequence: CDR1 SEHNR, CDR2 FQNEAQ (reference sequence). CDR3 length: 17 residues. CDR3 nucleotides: TGTGCCAGCAGCTGGGCCGGCTGGACAGTAACTAATGAAAGACTGTTTTTT. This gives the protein CASSWAGWTVTNERLFF.

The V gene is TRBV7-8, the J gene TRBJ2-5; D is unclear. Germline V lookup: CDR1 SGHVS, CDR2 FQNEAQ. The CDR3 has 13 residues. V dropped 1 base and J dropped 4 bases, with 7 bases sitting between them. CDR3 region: CASSLVSAETQYF. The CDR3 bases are TGTGCCAGCAGCTTAGTCTCGGCAGAGACCCAGTACTTC.

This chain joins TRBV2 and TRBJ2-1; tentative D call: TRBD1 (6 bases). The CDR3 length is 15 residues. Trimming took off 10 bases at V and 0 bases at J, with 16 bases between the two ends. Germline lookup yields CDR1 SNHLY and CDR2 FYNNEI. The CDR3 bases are TGTGCCAACAGGGAGCGGCCAAGCTCCTACAATGAGCAGTTCTTC. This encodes CANRERPSSYNEQFF.

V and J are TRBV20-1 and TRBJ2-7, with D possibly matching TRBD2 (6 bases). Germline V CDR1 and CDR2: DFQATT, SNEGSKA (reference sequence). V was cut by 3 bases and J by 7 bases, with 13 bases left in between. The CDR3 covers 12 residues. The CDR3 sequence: CSARGRGFEQYF. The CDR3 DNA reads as TGCAGTGCTAGGGGACGGGGGTTTGAGCAGTACTTC.

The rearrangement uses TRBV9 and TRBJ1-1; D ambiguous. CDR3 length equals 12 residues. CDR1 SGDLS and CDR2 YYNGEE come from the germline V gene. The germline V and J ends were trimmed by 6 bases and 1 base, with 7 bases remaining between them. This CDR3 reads CASKGGNTEAFF. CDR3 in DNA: TGTGCCAGCAAGGGAGGGAACACTGAAGCTTTCTTT.

The CDR3 DNA reads TGTGCCAGCAGCCCAAGACCGACTAGCGCTAGCACAGATACGCAGTATTTT. Translated, it gives CASSPRPTSASTDTQYF. The chain uses TRBV11-1 and TRBJ2-3, with TRBD2 matching 8 bases. CDR3 length: 17 amino acids. The V gene's germline CDR1 is SGHAT and CDR2 FQDESV (reference sequence). V shed 5 bases and J 0 bases; nucleotides not matched to a gene: 10.

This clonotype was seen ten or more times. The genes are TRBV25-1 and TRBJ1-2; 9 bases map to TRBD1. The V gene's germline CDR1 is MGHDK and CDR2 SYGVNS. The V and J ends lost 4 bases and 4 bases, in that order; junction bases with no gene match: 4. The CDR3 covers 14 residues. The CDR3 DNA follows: TGTGCCAGCAGTGCCAGGGGACAGGGCTATGGCTACACCTTC. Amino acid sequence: CASSARGQGYGYTF.

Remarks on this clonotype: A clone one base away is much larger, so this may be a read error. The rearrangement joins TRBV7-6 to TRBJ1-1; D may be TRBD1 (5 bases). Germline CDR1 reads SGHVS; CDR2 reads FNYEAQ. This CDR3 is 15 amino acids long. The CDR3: CASSYGAAMNSEAFF. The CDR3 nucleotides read TGTGCCAGCAGTTATGGGGCAGCCATGAACTCTGAAGCTTTCTTT.

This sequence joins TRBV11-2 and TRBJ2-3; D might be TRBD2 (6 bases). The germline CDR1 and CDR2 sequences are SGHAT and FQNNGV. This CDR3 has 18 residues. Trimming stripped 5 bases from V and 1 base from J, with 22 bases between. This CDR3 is CASSVRSRGGLGTDTQYF. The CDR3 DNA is TGTGCCAGCAGCGTTAGGAGCCGTGGGGGACTGGGCACAGATACGCAGTATTTT.

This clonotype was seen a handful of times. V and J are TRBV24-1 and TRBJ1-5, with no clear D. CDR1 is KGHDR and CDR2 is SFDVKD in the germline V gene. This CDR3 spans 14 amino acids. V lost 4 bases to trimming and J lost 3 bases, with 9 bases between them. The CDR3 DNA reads TGTGCCACCAGTGAGGGTGGGAACAATCAGCCCCAGCATTTT. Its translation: CATSEGGNNQPQHF.

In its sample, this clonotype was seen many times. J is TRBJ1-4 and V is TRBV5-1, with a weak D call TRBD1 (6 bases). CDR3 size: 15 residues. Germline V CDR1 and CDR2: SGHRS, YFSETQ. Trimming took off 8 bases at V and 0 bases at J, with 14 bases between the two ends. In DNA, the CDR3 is TGCGCCAGTCGGAGGGGGGGAGCAACTAATGAAAAACTGTTTTTT. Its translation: CASRRGGATNEKLFF.

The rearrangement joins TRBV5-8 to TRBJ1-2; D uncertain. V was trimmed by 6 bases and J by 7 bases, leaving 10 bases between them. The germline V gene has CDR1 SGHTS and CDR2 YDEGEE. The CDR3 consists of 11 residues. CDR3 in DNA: TGTGCCAGCACTCCTCGCGGTGGCTACACCTTC. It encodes CASTPRGGYTF.

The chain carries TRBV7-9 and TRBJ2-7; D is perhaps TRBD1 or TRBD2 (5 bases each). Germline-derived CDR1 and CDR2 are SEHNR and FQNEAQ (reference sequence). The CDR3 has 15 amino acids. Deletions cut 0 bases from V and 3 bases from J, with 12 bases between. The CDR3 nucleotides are TGTGCCAGCAGCTTAGCGACGGGACCCCTCTACGAGCAGTACTTC. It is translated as CASSLATGPLYEQYF.

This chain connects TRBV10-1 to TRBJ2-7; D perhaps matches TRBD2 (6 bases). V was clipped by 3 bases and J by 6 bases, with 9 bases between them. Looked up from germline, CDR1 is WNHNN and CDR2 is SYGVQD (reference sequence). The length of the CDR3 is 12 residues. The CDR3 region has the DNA TGCGCCAGCAGTGACGGGGGTGGCGAGCAGTACTTC. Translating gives CASSDGGGEQYF.

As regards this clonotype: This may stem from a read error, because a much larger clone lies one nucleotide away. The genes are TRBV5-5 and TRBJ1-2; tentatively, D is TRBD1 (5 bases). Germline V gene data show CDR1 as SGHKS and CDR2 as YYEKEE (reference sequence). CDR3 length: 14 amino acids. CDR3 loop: CASSLASESWGYAF. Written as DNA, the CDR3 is TGTGCCAGCAGCTTGGCATCGGAAAGCTGGGGCTACGCCTTC.